The T cell receptor (beta chain) described here comes from a study of T-cell memory formation after mild COVID-19. On this clonotype itself: The antigen remains undetermined.

V was clipped by 3 bases and J by 6 bases; unmatched bases: 8. CDR1 is SGHTA, CDR2 FQGNSA, per germline. The CDR3 runs to 16 residues. Findings and caveats of the study: Most CD4+ clones that shrank were in CM and EM, while CD8+ ones turned up in EMRA. A second wave of clones peaked on day 37, and their SARS-CoV-2 specificity went unconfirmed.

MiXCR, run by TCRdb on the 5' RACE reads, gives a single entry per CDR3 protein. The sample lists roughly 260,000 distinct CDR3 sequences, about 17% occurring once. The sequence derives from a young man who had mild COVID-19 (a few samples of this study predate the infection). Cell type and time point are not known. The sample comprised PBMCs or a T cell subset sorted from them (not recorded which). The rearrangement links TRBV7-2 to TRBJ2-5; TRBD2 matches at 12 bases. This chain's CDR3 is CASSFLLAGGGQTQYF. In nucleotides, the CDR3 is TGTGCCAGCAGCTTTTTACTAGCGGGGGGCGGGCAGACCCAGTACTTC.